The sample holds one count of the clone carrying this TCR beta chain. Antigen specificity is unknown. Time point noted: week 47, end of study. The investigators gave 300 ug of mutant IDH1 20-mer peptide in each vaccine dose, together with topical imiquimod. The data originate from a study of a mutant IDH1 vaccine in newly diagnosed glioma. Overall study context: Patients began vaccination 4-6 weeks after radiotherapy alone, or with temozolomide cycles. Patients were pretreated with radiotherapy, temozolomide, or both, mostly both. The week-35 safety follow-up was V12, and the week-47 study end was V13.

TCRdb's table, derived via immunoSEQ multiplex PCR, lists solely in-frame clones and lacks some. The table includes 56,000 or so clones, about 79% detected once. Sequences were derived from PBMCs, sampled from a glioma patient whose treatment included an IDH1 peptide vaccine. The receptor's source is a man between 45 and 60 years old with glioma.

CDR3 sequence: CASSYSSLNEQFF. The CDR3 nucleotides read TGTGCCAGCAGTTACTCCAGCCTCAATGAGCAGTTCTTC. This rearrangement joins TRBV6-5 to TRBJ2-1; D is ambiguous. CDR3 length: 13 residues. Germline lookup yields CDR1 MNHEY and CDR2 SVGAGI. Trimming removed 0 bases at V and 6 bases at J, with 6 bases between.